One T cell receptor beta chain is described in this entry. The antigen is undetermined. The sample belongs to a study of cytomegalovirus exposure and HLA in healthy donors. Notes on the study in general: Generally TCR sequences proved uncommon, though certain public TCRs appeared in numerous donors. The study listed around 150 cytomegalovirus-associated TCR beta chains.

The J segment lost 8 bases and the V segment lost 4 bases, leaving 18 bases of the junction unmatched. CDR1 and CDR2 (germline): SGHNT, YYREEE (reference sequence). There are 19 residues in the CDR3. Sequencing was performed with immunoSEQ multiplex PCR; in TCRdb, only in-frame clones are kept and a portion is missing. The sample lists 130,000 to 150,000 clones, 89% seen once, with 9% in the top ten. Sequenced material: PBMCs. The chain combines TRBV5-4 with TRBJ2-3; 14 bases are shared with TRBD2. This TCR was sampled from a woman under 30 in good health and CMV-seropositive. CDR3 DNA: TGTGCCAGCAGCCCGGAACGGACTAGCGGGGGGCTAACACCTTTTACGCAGTATTTT. Protein: CASSPERTSGGLTPFTQYF.